A single sample is the source of the 22 T cell receptor beta chains below, sequenced in a study of blood T cell repertoires in COVID-19. Generated by immunoSEQ multiplex PCR, the TCRdb table keeps only in-frame clones and is missing some. The sample yields about 250,000 clones, approximately 90% seen once. Sequencing used PBMCs or T cells enriched from blood (not recorded which). The receptors derive from a man aged 18 to 35 who had recovered from COVID-19.

The J gene is TRBJ2-3, the V gene TRBV19; TRBD2 agrees at 7 bases. V gave up 5 bases and J gave up 0 bases; unmatched junction bases: 2. The V gene's germline CDR1 is LNHDA and CDR2 SQIVND (reference sequence). The CDR3 loop spans 14 amino acids. DNA for the CDR3: TGTGCCAGTAGTCTTAGCGGGAGCACAGATACGCAGTATTTT. Translated, it gives CASSLSGSTDTQYF.

The rearrangement links TRBV6-9 to TRBJ1-5, with D tentatively TRBD1 (6 bases). In germline, CDR1 is MNHGY, CDR2 SVAAGI. The germline V and J ends were trimmed by 7 bases and 2 bases, with 12 bases remaining between them. The CDR3 runs to 14 residues. In DNA form, the CDR3 reads TGTGCCAGCAACGAGGACAGAGGCAATCAGCCCCAGCATTTT. It is translated as CASNEDRGNQPQHF.

The rearrangement links TRBV18 to TRBJ2-1, with 12 nucleotides matching TRBD2. The V segment lost 3 bases and the J segment 9 bases; nucleotides outside the gene matches: 9. The CDR3 spans 16 residues. Germline CDR1 and CDR2: KGHSH and LQKENI. The CDR3 loop is CASSPPASGGAGEQFF. CDR3 DNA: TGTGCCAGCTCACCGCCGGCTAGCGGGGGGGCAGGTGAGCAGTTCTTC.

The V gene is TRBV6-1, the J gene TRBJ1-6; maybe TRBD1 (6 bases). In germline, CDR1 is MNHNS, CDR2 SASEGT. The CDR3 totals 15 residues. V was clipped by 1 base and J by 7 bases, with 11 bases between them. CDR3 in DNA: TGTGCCAGCAGTGAAGGGGGGCTGCCGAATTCACCCCTCCACTTT. This encodes CASSEGGLPNSPLHF.

V gene TRBV19 combines with J gene TRBJ2-7; 8 bases agree with TRBD1. V trimming: 3 bases; J trimming: 3 bases; junction bases outside the gene matches: 7. The CDR3 extends over 15 amino acids. Germline CDR1 reads LNHDA; CDR2 reads SQIVND (reference sequence). DNA for the CDR3: TGTGCCAGTAGTATCCGACAGGGGACGGGCTACGAGCAGTACTTC. Translated: CASSIRQGTGYEQYF.

This clone showed up just once. The chain is built from TRBV6-5 and TRBJ2-1; 15 positions match TRBD2. Per the germline V gene, CDR1 is MNHEY and CDR2 is SVGAGI. This CDR3 spans 15 amino acids. V lost 7 bases and J lost 7; bases outside the gene matches: 5. CDR3 residues: CASNRGTSGRNEQFF. The CDR3 DNA reads TGTGCCAGCAACAGAGGGACTAGCGGGAGGAATGAGCAGTTCTTC.

The chain is built from TRBV4-1 and TRBJ2-5; 10 bases map to TRBD1. J lost 5 bases, V lost 2 bases, and 8 bases had no gene match. The CDR3 length is 16 residues. CDR1 and CDR2 from the germline V gene are MGHRA and YSYEKL. DNA of the CDR3: TGCGCCAGCAGCCAACACCCGGGACAGGGGTCGGAGACCCAGTACTTC. Translated: CASSQHPGQGSETQYF.

The J gene is TRBJ2-1, the V gene TRBV4-1, with D perhaps TRBD1 (5 bases). CDR1 and CDR2 from the germline V gene are MGHRA and YSYEKL. Trimming took off 0 bases at V and 4 bases at J, with 10 bases between the two ends. This CDR3 has 15 amino acids. In nucleotides, the CDR3 is TGCGCCAGCAGCCAAGAGGACACCTCATACAATGAGCAGTTCTTC. Translating gives CASSQEDTSYNEQFF.

The chain employs TRBV6-1 and TRBJ1-1; TRBD1 aligns across 8 bases. J was trimmed by 1 base and V by 4 bases; bases with no gene match: 2. Germline loops: CDR1 MNHNS, CDR2 SASEGT. CDR3 length equals 14 residues. The CDR3 protein is CASSGQGANTEAFF. The CDR3 DNA is TGTGCCAGCAGTGGCCAGGGGGCGAACACTGAAGCTTTCTTT.

V is TRBV7-9 and J is TRBJ2-1; 10 bases agree with TRBD2. The ends lost 4 bases at V and 0 bases at J; junction bases unmatched: 12. There are 19 residues in the CDR3. CDR1 and CDR2 from the germline V gene are SEHNR and FQNEAQ (reference sequence). CDR3: CASSSRTSGHKVSYNEQFF. CDR3 coding DNA: TGTGCCAGCAGCTCGCGGACTAGCGGTCATAAAGTCTCCTACAATGAGCAGTTCTTC.

This chain joins TRBV30 and TRBJ1-2; D call uncertain. V gave up 0 bases and J gave up 0 bases, with 14 bases separating them. The CDR3 is 16 amino acids. Germline V gene data show CDR1 as GTSNPN and CDR2 as SVGIG (reference sequence). The CDR3 spells CAWSVLPDWPNYGYTF. The CDR3, as DNA: TGTGCCTGGAGTGTACTCCCTGACTGGCCTAACTATGGCTACACCTTC.

The chain recombines TRBV7-9 with TRBJ2-3; D possibly corresponds to TRBD1 (5 bases). The germline V gene encodes CDR1 SEHNR and CDR2 FQNEAQ (reference sequence). The ends were cut back, 4 bases at V and 4 bases at J, with 12 bases in the middle. CDR3 length: 14 residues. CDR3 residues: CASSSSVGADTQYF. The CDR3 DNA sequence: TGTGCCAGCAGCTCATCCGTAGGGGCAGATACGCAGTATTTT.

CDR3 protein: CASTHSMESDYGYTF. DNA of the CDR3: TGTGCCAGTACTCATTCTATGGAGAGTGACTATGGCTACACCTTC. The chain links TRBV19 to TRBJ1-2, with D hard to call. CDR3 length equals 15 residues. Looked up from germline, CDR1 is LNHDA and CDR2 is SQIVND (reference sequence). V shed 7 bases and J shed 3 bases, with 18 bases lying between them.

V is TRBV7-9 and J is TRBJ2-7; 11 nucleotides line up with TRBD2. Per the germline V gene, CDR1 is SEHNR and CDR2 is FQNEAQ (reference sequence). The CDR3 is 17 amino acids. Trimming cost V 5 bases and J 2 bases; bases outside gene matches: 11. This chain's CDR3 is CASSADPGTSGAYEQYF. For the CDR3, the DNA is TGTGCCAGCAGCGCCGACCCTGGGACTAGCGGCGCCTACGAGCAGTACTTC.

The chain couples TRBV21-1 to TRBJ2-2; the listed D gene, TRBD1, was not tested against the DNA. TRBV21-1 is assigned pseudogene status. This CDR3 is built from 20 residues. The CDR3 region has the DNA TGTGCCAGCAACATTCCCATGACAGTAAAACAGGGCCCGAACACCGGGGAGCTGTTTTTT. This encodes CASNIPMTVKQGPNTGELFF.

CDR3 in DNA: TGCGCCAGCAGCTTGCACCTTAACAGGGACGAGCAGTACTTC. Residues: CASSLHLNRDEQYF. The gene calls are TRBV5-1 and TRBJ2-7, with TRBD1 as a possible D gene (6 bases). The CDR3 length is 14 residues. Trimming took 1 base from V and 5 from J, leaving 13 bases between them. Germline CDR1 and CDR2: SGHRS and YFSETQ.

The chain combines TRBV5-1 with TRBJ1-1; maybe TRBD1 (6 bases). The V gene's germline CDR1 is SGHRS and CDR2 YFSETQ. The V gene lost 3 bases and the J gene lost 1 base, with 13 bases spanning the gap. CDR3 length: 15 amino acids. The CDR3 sequence: CASSSVAGANTEAFF. The CDR3 DNA reads as TGCGCCAGCAGCTCGGTGGCGGGGGCGAACACTGAAGCTTTCTTT. Full variable domain (outside the CDR3, taken from reference TRBV5-1 and TRBJ1-1): KAGVTQTPRYLIKTRGQQVTLSCSPISGHRSVSWYQQTPGQGLQFLFEYFSETQRNKGNFPGRFSGRQFSNSRSEMNVSTLELGDSALYLCASSSVAGANTEAFFGQGTRLTVV.

The chain uses TRBV5-1 and TRBJ2-5, with 8 positions matching TRBD2. J gave up 5 bases and V 4 bases, and 13 bases lay outside the gene matches. Germline V lookup: CDR1 SGHRS, CDR2 YFSETQ. The CDR3 covers 16 residues. The CDR3 DNA reads TGCGCCAGCAGCCCTCCGGGAGGGAGGGCCGGGGAGACCCAGTACTTC. Translated: CASSPPGGRAGETQYF. Supplemented by reference TRBV5-1 and TRBJ2-5, the full variable domain reads KAGVTQTPRYLIKTRGQQVTLSCSPISGHRSVSWYQQTPGQGLQFLFEYFSETQRNKGNFPGRFSGRQFSNSRSEMNVSTLELGDSALYLCASSPPGGRAGETQYFGPGTRLLVL.

The rearrangement uses TRBV7-9 and TRBJ2-1; the D gene is possibly TRBD1 (5 bases). V was pared by 1 base and J by 6 bases, with 10 bases between. Looked up from germline, CDR1 is SEHNR and CDR2 is FQNEAQ (reference sequence). This CDR3 has 14 amino acids. CDR3 coding DNA: TGTGCCAGCAGCTTAGTACAGGCGATCAATGAGCAGTTCTTC. It translates to CASSLVQAINEQFF.

The chain carries TRBV6-5 and TRBJ1-3; perhaps TRBD1 as D (6 bases). The CDR3 extends over 15 amino acids. V lost 0 bases and J 2 bases, leaving 8 bases between the germline ends. The germline gives CDR1 MNHEY, CDR2 SVGAGI. Here the CDR3 reads CASSYSPGAGNTIYF. The CDR3 DNA follows: TGTGCCAGCAGTTACTCCCCAGGGGCTGGAAACACCATATATTTT.

The chain employs TRBV7-9 and TRBJ2-7, with a weak D call TRBD1 (6 bases). Trimming removed 5 bases at V and 1 base at J, with 12 bases between. This CDR3 is 14 amino acids long. The V gene's germline CDR1 is SEHNR and CDR2 FQNEAQ (reference sequence). The CDR3 loop is CASSTTGGSYEQYF. The CDR3 nucleotides are TGTGCCAGCAGCACGACAGGAGGATCCTACGAGCAGTACTTC.

V usage is TRBV14 and J usage is TRBJ2-5; D not certain. The CDR3 loop spans 15 amino acids. V was clipped by 0 bases and J by 5 bases, with 13 bases between them. CDR1 and CDR2 from the germline V gene are SGHDN and FVKESK. Written as DNA, the CDR3 is TGTGCCAGCAGCCAAGAGTTCCATTCCGGGGAGACCCAGTACTTC. Its protein is CASSQEFHSGETQYF.